This TCR beta chain is from a study of patients and donors after allogeneic stem cell transplantation (dated by TCRdb to 2020 to 2021). From its cysteine to its phenylalanine, the CDR3 spans 13 amino acids. The only DNA kept is the CDR3, 39 bases in frame from the first base. The germline V gene (reference sequence) specifies DFQATT as CDR1 and SNEGSKA as CDR2. V and J are truncated by 6 bases and 0 bases respectively, leaving an intervening sequence of 10 bases. On this clonotype: The clone's antigen remains unknown. Per-nucleotide qualities are absent, and no much larger clonotype sits a single base away.

Library method: RT-PCR. The listed sequencing device is NextSeq 550. The public reads were run again by TCRdb, first through fastp at Q25 and then through MiXCR, and only productive beta chains were kept. Each CDR3 protein gets just one entry, which takes the most common genes and DNA from the rows behind it. Within this sample are 920,000 or so distinct CDR3 sequences, with roughly 18% of them counted one time only. Together, the top ten hold roughly 6.4% of the sample. The chain couples TRBV20-1 to TRBJ2-3, with the D gene uncertain. The sequenced sample was blood, either unsorted or a sorted T cell fraction (not recorded which). This receptor was taken from a human donor who was either an allogeneic HSCT recipient or a stem cell or donor lymphocyte infusion donor (not recorded which). It is not recorded whose cells these are; they may come from a transplant donor. This receptor carries the CDR3 CSAPDRSTDTQYF. The DNA is TGCAGTGCCCCTGATCGTAGCACAGATACGCAGTATTTT.